These 20 T cell receptor beta chains were all obtained from the same sample, sequenced in a study of T cells in Graves' hyperthyroidism and ophthalmopathy. From RNA transcripts, TCR beta CDR3 regions were amplified. The TCR CDR3 was amplified in a first-round RT-PCR using the HTBI primer set. TCRdb re-called the multiplex PCR reads through MiXCR, storing one row per CDR3 protein. The sample includes nearly 600,000 distinct CDR3 sequences, roughly 14% of them seen just once. Source material: blood. All receptors come from a young woman with Graves' hyperthyroidism that later progressed to Graves' ophthalmopathy.

This clonotype has ten or more counts. This chain connects TRBV7-2 to TRBJ2-7, with D unclear. The CDR3 runs to 12 residues. Trimming removed 3 bases at V and 6 bases at J, with 9 bases between. The germline V gene has CDR1 SGHTA and CDR2 FQGNSA. The CDR3 DNA sequence: TGTGCCAGCAGCTTTTCAGGCTTCGAGCAGTACTTC. This gives the protein CASSFSGFEQYF.

The rearrangement joins TRBV7-9 to TRBJ2-5, with TRBD2 matching over 12 bases. This CDR3 spans 16 amino acids. The germline gives CDR1 SEHNR, CDR2 FQNEAQ (reference sequence). The ends lost 5 bases at V and 2 bases at J; junction bases unmatched: 6. CDR3 in DNA: TGTGCCAGCAGCGCGACTAGCGGGAGAGGGCAAGAGACCCAGTACTTC. Encoded protein: CASSATSGRGQETQYF.

This clonotype was observed many times. CDR3 coding DNA: TGTGCCAGCAGCTTAAGACAGGGGCCGGACGAGCAGTACTTC. It codes for CASSLRQGPDEQYF. J is TRBJ2-7 and V is TRBV5-8; 8 nucleotides agree with TRBD1. The CDR3 totals 14 residues. V trimming: 2 bases; J trimming: 5 bases; junction bases outside the gene matches: 6. The germline CDR1 and CDR2 sequences are SGHTS and YDEGEE.

This clonotype has at least ten counts. The J gene is TRBJ2-5, the V gene TRBV28; 7 bases line up with TRBD1. The CDR3 has 14 amino acids. The germline CDR1 and CDR2 sequences are MDHEN and SYDVKM. The junction had 14 bases not matched to a gene; V was cut back by 7 bases and J by 9 bases. This chain's CDR3 is CASNSDRLLKAQYF. The CDR3 nucleotides read TGTGCCAGCAATTCGGACAGGCTTCTAAAGGCCCAGTACTTC. Complete variable domain (other parts from reference TRBV28 and TRBJ2-5): DVKVTQSSRYLVKRTGEKVFLECVQDMDHENMFWYRQDPGLGLRLIYFSYDVKMKEKGDIPEGYSVSREKKERFSLILESASTNQTSMYLCASNSDRLLKAQYFGPGTRLLVL.

This clonotype occurred many times. The chain joins TRBV18 to TRBJ1-5; D is undetermined. V was shortened by 3 bases and J by 1 base, with 10 bases between the two germline ends. Germline V CDR1 and CDR2: KGHSH, LQKENI. There are 15 residues in the CDR3. The CDR3 DNA sequence: TGTGCCAGCTCACCGGTTTTTGGGAGCAATCAGCCCCAGCATTTT. Protein product: CASSPVFGSNQPQHF. The full variable domain, in which reference TRBV18 and TRBJ1-5 provide the parts outside the CDR3, is NAGVMQNPRHLVRRRGQEARLRCSPMKGHSHVYWYRQLPEEGLKFMVYLQKENIIDESGMPKERFSAEFPKEGPSILRIQQVVRGDSAAYFCASSPVFGSNQPQHFGDGTRLSIL.

This clonotype was picked up many times. The V call is TRBV18, the J call TRBJ2-7, with 9 bases aligning to TRBD1. V trimming: 3 bases; J trimming: 6 bases; junction bases outside the gene matches: 6. Germline V gene data show CDR1 as KGHSH and CDR2 as LQKENI. This CDR3 is built from 14 residues. The CDR3, as DNA: TGTGCCAGCTCACCGCGGGACAGGGCATCCGAGCAGTACTTC. The encoded protein is CASSPRDRASEQYF. Filled out from reference TRBV18 and TRBJ2-7, the complete variable domain reads NAGVMQNPRHLVRRRGQEARLRCSPMKGHSHVYWYRQLPEEGLKFMVYLQKENIIDESGMPKERFSAEFPKEGPSILRIQQVVRGDSAAYFCASSPRDRASEQYFGPGTRLTVT.

The DNA for the CDR3 is TGCGCCAGCGGACAGGCTCCGAACACTGAAGCTTTCTTT. Its translation: CASGQAPNTEAFF. V usage is TRBV5-1 and J usage is TRBJ1-1; 7 nucleotides line up with TRBD1. Germline CDR1 SGHRS, CDR2 YFSETQ. CDR3 size: 13 residues. Trimming took 7 bases from V and 1 from J; bases not matched to a gene: 4.

This clonotype was counted at least ten times. The J gene is TRBJ2-1, the V gene TRBV12-3 or TRBV12-4, with 8 nucleotides matching TRBD2. The V segment lost 6 bases and the J segment 11 bases; nucleotides outside the gene matches: 6. The CDR3 extends over 12 amino acids. CDR3 DNA: TGTGCCAGCAGCGCACTAGCGGAAAAGCAGTTCTTC. It is translated as CASSALAEKQFF.

This clonotype was recorded at least ten times. The chain has TRBV7-2 and TRBJ1-2; perhaps TRBD1 as D (6 bases). The CDR3 loop spans 14 amino acids. Germline CDR1 SGHTA, CDR2 FQGNSA. V lost 5 bases and J 3 bases, leaving 13 bases between the germline ends. The CDR3 here is CASSLTRGDYGYTF. For the CDR3, the DNA is TGTGCCAGCAGCCTAACAAGGGGGGACTATGGCTACACCTTC.

This clonotype came up many times. The chain employs TRBV11-2 and TRBJ2-1, with 8 bases matching TRBD1. This CDR3 contains 15 residues. In germline, CDR1 is SGHAT, CDR2 FQNNGV. V was clipped by 10 bases and J by 4 bases; unmatched bases: 12. The CDR3 sequence: CATRGPGHIYNEQFF. The CDR3 coding sequence is TGTGCCACCAGGGGGCCGGGACACATATACAATGAGCAGTTCTTC.

This clonotype was seen many times. V is TRBV27 and J is TRBJ2-7; the D gene is possibly TRBD2 (5 bases). Germline V gene data show CDR1 as MNHEY and CDR2 as SMNVEV (reference sequence). CDR3 length: 14 amino acids. Trimming took 2 bases from V and 3 from J, leaving 11 bases between them. CDR3 loop: CASSLKRFDYEQYF. The CDR3 DNA reads as TGTGCCAGCAGTTTAAAGCGGTTCGACTACGAGCAGTACTTC.

Regarding this clonotype: The junction does not match germline at one end; this may be a read error. The chain employs TRBV11-3 and TRBJ2-4, with D possibly being TRBD1 (6 bases). The CDR3 consists of 13 residues. The germline CDR1 and CDR2 sequences are SGHNT and YENEEA. CDR3 sequence reads: CASSLEGANTQYF. The CDR3 region has the DNA TGTGCCAGCAGCTTAGAGGGGGCAAACACTCAGTACTTC.

This chain connects TRBV7-3 to TRBJ2-2, with 7 bases fitting TRBD1. The CDR3 is 15 residues long. V dropped 1 base and J dropped 5; count of bases not matched to a gene: 4. Germline CDR1 reads SGHTA; CDR2 reads FQGTGA. For the CDR3, the DNA is TGTGCCAGCAGCTTAAAGGGGGCTGGAACCGGGGAGCTGTTTTTT. Protein: CASSLKGAGTGELFF.

As concerns this clonotype: A much larger clonotype is one base distant, so this may be a read error. The V call is TRBV7-9, the J call TRBJ1-4; D not certain. The V gene's germline CDR1 is SEHNR and CDR2 FQNEAQ (reference sequence). The CDR3 has 14 residues. V gave up 5 bases and J gave up 10 bases, with 17 bases separating them. DNA for the CDR3: TGTGCCAGCAGCCAAGGACGGGAGGTTGGAAAACTGTTTTTT. Its protein is CASSQGREVGKLFF.

This sequence joins TRBV10-3 and TRBJ1-1; 7 nucleotides line up with TRBD1. The germline CDR1 and CDR2 sequences are ENHRY and SYGVKD. CDR3 length: 15 residues. After removal of 2 bases from V and 0 bases from J, the junction contained 3 bases not matched to a gene. In DNA form, the CDR3 reads TGTGCCATCAGTGAGCGCGGACAGGTGAACACTGAAGCTTTCTTT. As protein: CAISERGQVNTEAFF.

V usage is TRBV29-1 and J usage is TRBJ1-2, with 8 nucleotides matching TRBD1. This CDR3 has 15 amino acids. The V and J ends lost 2 bases and 1 base, in that order; junction bases with no gene match: 6. The germline CDR1 and CDR2 sequences are SQVTM and ANQGSEA. The CDR3 loop is CSVENQGAINYGYTF. Here the CDR3 DNA reads TGCAGCGTTGAAAACCAGGGGGCAATTAACTATGGCTACACCTTC. Full variable domain (missing parts from reference TRBV29-1 and TRBJ1-2): SAVISQKPSRDICQRGTSLTIQCQVDSQVTMMFWYRQQPGQSLTLIATANQGSEATYESGFVIDKFPISRPNLTFSTLTVSNMSPEDSSIYLCSVENQGAINYGYTFGSGTRLTVV.

The sample holds many counts of this clonotype. The CDR3 region is CGVSGPNQPQHF. CDR3 in DNA: TGTGGAGTTTCAGGTCCGAATCAGCCCCAGCATTTT. The V gene is TRBV19, the J gene TRBJ1-5; D not certain. CDR1 is LNHDA and CDR2 is SQIVND in the germline V gene (reference sequence). This CDR3 comprises 12 residues.

This clonotype came up many times. The chain links TRBV6-1 to TRBJ1-1, with TRBD1 matching over 10 bases. Trimming took 10 bases from V and 4 from J; bases not matched to a gene: 12. The CDR3 sequence is 15 residues long. The germline CDR1 and CDR2 sequences are MNHNS and SASEGT. The CDR3 coding sequence is TGTGCCACTAAGTTGGGACAGGGGTTGTCCACTGAAGCTTTCTTT. Amino acid sequence: CATKLGQGLSTEAFF.

This clonotype was counted at least ten times. This rearrangement joins TRBV6-5 to TRBJ1-6; TRBD1 might be the D (5 bases). Germline V gives CDR1 MNHEY, CDR2 SVGAGI. V gave up 0 bases and J gave up 8 bases, with 17 bases separating them. The CDR3 totals 17 residues. The CDR3: CASSYSRGFLLDSPLHF. CDR3 sequence (DNA): TGTGCCAGCAGTTACTCTCGGGGCTTCTTATTGGATTCACCCCTCCACTTT.

Ten or more counts support this clonotype. V and J are TRBV29-1 and TRBJ2-7; the match to TRBD1 covers 7 bases. The junction had 10 bases not matched to a gene; V was cut back by 6 bases and J by 2 bases. The germline V gene encodes CDR1 SQVTM and CDR2 ANQGSEA. The CDR3 is 14 amino acids. CDR3 amino acids: CSVQPGQPPYEQYF. DNA for the CDR3: TGCAGCGTGCAGCCGGGACAGCCTCCCTACGAGCAGTACTTC.